This T cell receptor beta chain was sequenced during a study of radiotherapy plus CTLA-4 blockade in lung cancer. The wider study: There were objective responses in around 18% of patients, and 31% had disease control.

Trimming removed 6 bases at V and 4 bases at J, with 10 bases between. Germline CDR1 reads SGHVS; CDR2 reads FQNEAQ. This CDR3 is 12 amino acids long. Data came from immunoSEQ multiplex PCR; TCRdb stores just in-frame clones and leaves some out. This sample yields tens of thousands of clones, of which approximately 86% are seen a single time; about 1% belongs to the top ten. A word on this clone: The antigen remains unidentified.

Those patients who had chemo-refractory metastatic non-small-cell lung cancer were given focal radiation along with CTLA-4 blockade through ipilimumab. Study findings and constraints: Reports state that early shifts in blood T cell clones, with interferon-beta, best predicted response. TCR clones from tumors expanded in blood after radiotherapy plus ipilimumab.

This receptor was identified in a human donor with non-small cell lung cancer who had stable disease on radiotherapy plus ipilimumab. Here the sequenced sample was peripheral blood, taken from a patient treated with radiotherapy plus ipilimumab. This chain joins TRBV7-8 and TRBJ2-7, with no clear D. CDR3 residues: CASSHNEYEQYF. CDR3 nucleotides: TGTGCCAGCAGTCATAATGAGTACGAGCAGTACTTC.